These 21 T cell receptor beta chains were sequenced from one sample in a study of blood T cell repertoires in COVID-19. TCRdb's table, derived via immunoSEQ multiplex PCR, lists solely in-frame clones and lacks some. The sample records roughly 150,000 clones, almost 85% being singletons. Sequencing was done on a sample of peripheral blood. Receptor source: a man between 50 and 59 years old with acute or convalescent COVID-19.

The V and J genes are TRBV16 and TRBJ2-2, with TRBD1 as a possible D gene (6 bases). Germline loops: CDR1 KGHSY, CDR2 FQNENV. The CDR3 loop spans 18 amino acids. Trimming shortened V by 0 bases and J by 3 bases, and 17 bases separated the two germline ends. DNA of the CDR3: TGTGCCAGCAGCCAATCCCTCAGTTGGGGGCAGGACACCGGGGAGCTGTTTTTT. This translates into CASSQSLSWGQDTGELFF.

V is TRBV18 and J is TRBJ1-2; no firm D call. V gave up 4 bases and J gave up 0 bases, with 12 bases separating them. The germline V gene encodes CDR1 KGHSH and CDR2 LQKENI. The CDR3 is 15 residues long. CDR3 coding DNA: TGTGCCAGCTCACAGTCACAGTTACCTAACTATGGCTACACCTTC. Amino acid sequence: CASSQSQLPNYGYTF. Variable domain in full (rest from reference TRBV18 and TRBJ1-2): NAGVMQNPRHLVRRRGQEARLRCSPMKGHSHVYWYRQLPEEGLKFMVYLQKENIIDESGMPKERFSAEFPKEGPSILRIQQVVRGDSAAYFCASSQSQLPNYGYTFGSGTRLTVV.

V usage is TRBV5-1 and J usage is TRBJ2-3, with D uncertain. Germline CDR1 is SGHRS and CDR2 is YFSETQ. The CDR3 length is 12 residues. V was clipped by 3 bases and J by 0 bases, with 2 bases between them. This CDR3 reads CASSSSTDTQYF. The CDR3 DNA sequence: TGCGCCAGCAGCTCTAGCACAGATACGCAGTATTTT.

The rearrangement uses TRBV19 and TRBJ1-1, with a weak D call TRBD1 (6 bases). With 3 bases removed from V and 4 bases from J, the gap between germline ends came to 15 bases. This CDR3 has 15 amino acids. Per germline, CDR1 LNHDA and CDR2 SQIVND (reference sequence). CDR3: CASSMATRTATEAFF. The CDR3 DNA reads as TGTGCCAGTAGTATGGCGACAAGGACAGCCACTGAAGCTTTCTTT.

The rearrangement links TRBV7-2 to TRBJ1-2; D ambiguous. There are 15 residues in the CDR3. Trimming cost V 2 bases and J 2 bases, with 12 bases left between them. Germline V gene lookup returns CDR1 SGHTA and CDR2 FQGNSA. CDR3 DNA: TGTGCCAGCAGCTTACAGTCTACGGAGAACTATGGCTACACCTTC. The encoded protein is CASSLQSTENYGYTF.

For the CDR3, the DNA is TGTGCCAGCAGTTTAAATGGGGACACCGACACTGAAGCTTTCTTT. It is translated as CASSLNGDTDTEAFF. The V and J genes are TRBV27 and TRBJ1-1; maybe TRBD1 (6 bases). The CDR3 covers 15 residues. Trimming pared 2 bases from V and 3 bases from J, leaving 13 bases between. Germline V gene data show CDR1 as MNHEY and CDR2 as SMNVEV (reference sequence).

Remarks on this clone: One end of the junction varies from germline; a read error may be responsible. V usage is TRBV10-3 and J usage is TRBJ2-5; TRBD1 is a possible D gene (6 bases). CDR1 is ENHRY, CDR2 SYGVKD, per germline. There are 14 residues in the CDR3. CDR3 loop: CAISEYRDQETQYF. The CDR3 nucleotides are TGTGCCATCAGTGAGTACAGGGACCAGGAGACCCAGTACTTC.

This chain joins TRBV10-2 and TRBJ2-2, with D maybe TRBD2 (6 bases). The germline V and J ends were trimmed by 7 bases and 0 bases, with 12 bases remaining between them. The CDR3 extends over 15 amino acids. Per the germline V gene, CDR1 is WSHSY and CDR2 is SAAADI. The CDR3 sequence is CASISGLANTGELFF. The CDR3 DNA reads TGCGCCAGCATTTCGGGACTCGCGAACACCGGGGAGCTGTTTTTT.

V and J are TRBV27 and TRBJ1-5; 8 bases map to TRBD1. J was trimmed by 5 bases and V by 2 bases; bases with no gene match: 2. Looked up from germline, CDR1 is MNHEY and CDR2 is SMNVEV (reference sequence). The CDR3 has 14 amino acids. In nucleotides, the CDR3 is TGTGCCAGCAGTTTACAGGGGGCGTATCAGCCCCAGCATTTT. Translating it yields CASSLQGAYQPQHF.

The rearrangement joins TRBV10-2 to TRBJ2-3; perhaps TRBD2 as D (6 bases). Between the trimmed V and J ends, which lost 2 bases and 0 bases, there was a span of 24 bases. CDR1 and CDR2 (germline): WSHSY, SAAADI. CDR3 length: 20 residues. This CDR3 is CASSEPPLGPSRGSTDTQYF. The CDR3 DNA follows: TGCGCCAGCAGTGAGCCCCCCTTAGGCCCCTCACGGGGGAGCACAGATACGCAGTATTTT.

The genes are TRBV28 and TRBJ1-2, with 8 bases aligning to TRBD1. The CDR3 has 15 amino acids. V lost 10 bases to trimming and J lost 8 bases; unmatched junction nucleotides: 18. Looked up from germline, CDR1 is MDHEN and CDR2 is SYDVKM. Here the CDR3 DNA reads TGTGCCACTTCCCTCCACGAGGACAGGGTGGGCGGCTACACCTTC. Amino acids: CATSLHEDRVGGYTF.

This chain uses TRBV20-1 with TRBJ2-7; D unresolved. This CDR3 contains 10 residues. Germline CDR1 and CDR2: DFQATT and SNEGSKA (reference sequence). The CDR3 protein is CSAQANEQYF. In nucleotides, the CDR3 is TGCAGCGCGCAGGCCAACGAGCAGTACTTC.

The V call is TRBV6-5, the J call TRBJ1-1; D is unclear. V lost 7 bases and J lost 1, with 10 bases in between. Per germline, CDR1 MNHEY and CDR2 SVGAGI. The CDR3 covers 13 residues. This chain's CDR3 is CASTTQQNTEAFF. DNA of the CDR3: TGTGCCAGCACCACACAACAGAACACTGAAGCTTTCTTT.

The chain links TRBV9 to TRBJ1-5; 10 bases are a match to TRBD1. The V segment lost 5 bases and the J segment 4 bases; nucleotides outside the gene matches: 3. Per germline, CDR1 SGDLS and CDR2 YYNGEE. The CDR3 length is 14 residues. The CDR3 region has the DNA TGTGCCAGCAGTCGGGGACAGGGGAATCAGCCCCAGCATTTT. Protein product: CASSRGQGNQPQHF.

This chain uses TRBV6-1 with TRBJ2-7; D gene ambiguous. The CDR3 consists of 13 residues. V lost 3 bases and J lost 1, with 7 bases in between. The germline CDR1 and CDR2 sequences are MNHNS and SASEGT. As DNA, the CDR3 is TGTGCCAGCAGTGACCCTCCTTCCTACGAGCAGTACTTC. This encodes CASSDPPSYEQYF.

CDR3 sequence reads: CASSSDRAETQYF. In DNA, the CDR3 is TGTGCCAGCAGCTCGGACAGGGCAGAGACCCAGTACTTC. The gene calls are TRBV7-8 and TRBJ2-5; the match to TRBD1 covers 8 bases. Looked up from germline, CDR1 is SGHVS and CDR2 is FQNEAQ. The CDR3 sequence is 13 residues long. V lost 4 bases and J lost 4; bases outside the gene matches: 2.

Comments on this clone: Other DNA sequences from this sample encode an identical CDR3 as well. The chain has TRBV11-2 and TRBJ2-3; D call uncertain. Trimming removed 1 base at V and 1 base at J, with 9 bases between. Germline CDR1 SGHAT, CDR2 FQNNGV. The CDR3 has 15 amino acids. In DNA form, the CDR3 reads TGTGCCAGCAGCTTAGCGGCGGCGGGCACAGATACGCAGTATTTT. Translated, it gives CASSLAAAGTDTQYF. The full variable domain, completed using reference TRBV11-2 and TRBJ2-3, is EAGVAQSPRYKIIEKRQSVAFWCNPISGHATLYWYQQILGQGPKLLIQFQNNGVVDDSQLPKDRFSAERLKGVDSTLKIQPAKLEDSAVYLCASSLAAAGTDTQYFGPGTRLTVL.

The chain uses TRBV7-8 and TRBJ1-2, with D unresolved. Looked up from germline, CDR1 is SGHVS and CDR2 is FQNEAQ. V was trimmed by 0 bases and J by 0 bases, leaving 11 bases between them. The CDR3 extends over 16 amino acids. In DNA form, the CDR3 reads TGTGCCAGCAGCTTAGCATCCGCGAGTACTAACTATGGCTACACCTTC. It is translated as CASSLASASTNYGYTF.

This chain joins TRBV2 and TRBJ2-1, with TRBD2 identical over 8 bases. This CDR3 comprises 15 residues. The junction had 8 bases not matched to a gene; V was cut back by 4 bases and J by 6 bases. Germline V CDR1 and CDR2: SNHLY, FYNNEI. The CDR3 nucleotides read TGTGCCAGCAGTGTTTTACGGGGGGGTATCAATGAGCAGTTCTTC. Its protein product is CASSVLRGGINEQFF. Using reference TRBV2 and TRBJ2-1 for the parts outside the CDR3, the full variable domain is EPEVTQTPSHQVTQMGQEVILRCVPISNHLYFYWYRQILGQKVEFLVSFYNNEISEKSEIFDDQFSVERPDGSNFTLKIRSTKLEDSAMYFCASSVLRGGINEQFFGPGTRLTVL.

The gene calls are TRBV4-2 and TRBJ2-7; 9 bases fit TRBD2. CDR1 and CDR2 (germline): LGHNA, YNFKEQ. The CDR3 has 16 residues. Losses at the gene ends were 0 bases for V and 5 bases for J; bases not matched to a gene: 8. This CDR3 reads CASSQEQASGAHEQYF. CDR3 in DNA: TGTGCCAGCAGCCAAGAACAGGCTAGCGGGGCCCACGAGCAGTACTTC.

The gene calls are TRBV12-3 or TRBV12-4 and TRBJ2-5; 7 nucleotides align to TRBD1. The CDR3 is 13 residues long. With V trimmed by 6 bases and J by 5 bases, 6 bases remained unmatched. CDR3 protein: CASRLTGDETQYF. CDR3 DNA: TGTGCCAGCAGGCTCACAGGGGATGAGACCCAGTACTTC.